A selection of T cell receptor beta chains follows, all from one sample in a study of response to subunit inactivated influenza vaccine. One entry per CDR3 protein results from TCRdb running MiXCR on the RT-PCR reads. The sample has some 800,000 distinct CDR3 sequences, 21% seen once. The sequenced sample was PBMCs from blood, obtained 4 to 6 days after vaccination. These receptors originate from a man aged 50-60 years who received an inactivated influenza vaccine. Each CDR3 is given with its conserved first and last residue. A D gene is named only where the DNA matches it firmly. Clone size appears in some rows only: once, few, many, or a class for an expanded clone.

V gene	clone size	D gene	J gene	CDR3 DNA	CDR3 protein
TRBV30	-	TRBD2	TRBJ2-7	TGTGCCTGGAGTGGCCTACTAGCGGGTCTTGCCGAGCAGTACTTC	CAWSGLLAGLAEQYF
TRBV20-1	-	-	TRBJ1-4	TGCAGTGCCCAGGGGAGGGATGAAAAACTGTTTTTT	CSAQGRDEKLFF
TRBV3-1	few	-	TRBJ2-7	TGTGCCAGCAGCCCGAACAGGATCTACGAGCAGTACTTC	CASSPNRIYEQYF
TRBV20-1	-	-	TRBJ2-3	TGCAGTGCTAGAGATTCGTCAGGGTGGCCAGATACGCAGTATTTT	CSARDSSGWPDTQYF
TRBV5-1	-	-	TRBJ2-2	TGCGCCAGCAGCCCCTACCCGCCTTGGAACACCGGGGAGCTGTTTTTT	CASSPYPPWNTGELFF
TRBV12-3/TRBV12-4	many	-	TRBJ1-5	TGTGCCAGCAGCCGAGGGTTGAATCAGCCCCAGCATTTT	CASSRGLNQPQHF
TRBV12-3/TRBV12-4	many	-	TRBJ2-3	TGTGCCAGCAGTTGGACTCCCCGAGGCTCAGATACGCAGTATTTT	CASSWTPRGSDTQYF
TRBV4-3	few	TRBD2	TRBJ2-1	TGCGCCAGCAGCCAAGATGTGAGTCCAGCGGGGGGGCTGAATGAGCAGTTCTTC	CASSQDVSPAGGLNEQFF
TRBV20-1	once	TRBD1	TRBJ2-3	TGCAGTGCTAGAGAAGGACAGGGTTTATTCAGAGATACGCAGTATTTT	CSAREGQGLFRDTQYF
TRBV28	few	-	TRBJ1-2	TGTGCCAGCAGGGGCCCTGGACGGTATGGCTACACCTTC	CASRGPGRYGYTF
TRBV12-3/TRBV12-4	few	-	TRBJ2-7	TGTGCCAGCAGTTTACAGCGACCCTACGAGCAGTACTTC	CASSLQRPYEQYF
TRBV6-5	-	TRBD1	TRBJ1-3	TGTGCCAGCAGTTATCCCGGGACAGGGTCTGGAAACACCATATATTTT	CASSYPGTGSGNTIYF
TRBV3-1	-	-	TRBJ2-5	TGTGCCAGCAGCCAAGATTTACAGGGACAGACCCAGTACTTC	CASSQDLQGQTQYF
TRBV10-3	many	-	TRBJ2-5	TGTGCCATCAGTGAGTCTCTAGCGTCCCAAGAGACCCAGTACTTC	CAISESLASQETQYF
TRBV15	few	TRBD2	TRBJ2-7	TGTGCCACCAGCAGAGAGGGGGGACTAGCGGGGAACATCTACGAGCAGTACTTC	CATSREGGLAGNIYEQYF
TRBV10-3	few	TRBD1	TRBJ2-1	TGTGCCATCCGCGGGACAGGGGTAAATTACAATGAGCAGTTCTTC	CAIRGTGVNYNEQFF
TRBV4-3	few	TRBD1	TRBJ2-1	TGCGCCAGCAGCTGGACAGGGGGCGAGCAGTTCTTC	CASSWTGGEQFF
TRBV7-8	few	TRBD1	TRBJ1-1	TGTGCCAGCAGCTCGACCGGGACAGCGAACACTGAAGCTTTCTTT	CASSSTGTANTEAFF
TRBV7-2	-	-	TRBJ2-1	TGTGCCAGCAGAATAACAGGGACGAGCTCCTACAATGAGCAGTTCTTC	CASRITGTSSYNEQFF
TRBV3-1	-	-	TRBJ2-7	TGTGCCAGCAGCCAACAGGGAAACGGGGCCTACGAGCAGTACTTC	CASSQQGNGAYEQYF
TRBV28	many	TRBD1	TRBJ1-5	TGTGCCAGCAGACCCCAGGGGGTATTTAGCAATCAGCCCCAGCATTTT	CASRPQGVFSNQPQHF
TRBV20-1	-	TRBD2	TRBJ2-5	TGCAGTGCTCGAACCTTTGGACTAGAAGATCAAGAGACCCAGTACTTC	CSARTFGLEDQETQYF
TRBV12-3/TRBV12-4	-	-	TRBJ1-5	TGTGCCAGCAGTCCAGACGGGAGCGGGAATCAGCCCCAGCATTTT	CASSPDGSGNQPQHF
TRBV5-1	-	-	TRBJ1-4	TGCGCCAGCAGCTTGGTTGGGGGCCAGAATGAAAAACTGTTTTTT	CASSLVGGQNEKLFF
TRBV7-2	-	TRBD2	TRBJ2-1	TGTGCCAGCAACCCTCCTCTAGCGGAAAACAATGAGCAGTTCTTC	CASNPPLAENNEQFF
TRBV12-3/TRBV12-4	-	-	TRBJ2-1	TGTGCCAGCAGTTTAAGCCGGACGGGTCAGGATGAGCAGTTCTTC	CASSLSRTGQDEQFF
TRBV7-9	few	-	TRBJ2-7	TGTGCCAGCAGTGCGGACTTCAACTCCTACGAGCAGTACTTC	CASSADFNSYEQYF
TRBV29-1	once	-	TRBJ2-1	TGCAGCGTTGGACAGCGCGACTCCTACAATGAGCAGTTCTTC	CSVGQRDSYNEQFF
TRBV6-7	-	-	TRBJ2-2	TGTGCCAGCAGTTACTCGAGTCCGGGATTGGGCAAGGGCGGGGAGCTGTTTTTT	CASSYSSPGLGKGGELFF
TRBV12-3/TRBV12-4	-	-	TRBJ1-1	TGTGCCAGCAGTTTGCAGGGTGGGAAAGCTTTCTTT	CASSLQGGKAFF
TRBV18	-	-	TRBJ2-1	TGTGCCAGCTCACAAGGACAGCCCTACAATGAGCAGTTCTTC	CASSQGQPYNEQFF
TRBV7-3	few	-	TRBJ2-1	TGTGCCAGCAGCCCCGTGGGGGGGCGAGCCAATGAGCAGTTCTTC	CASSPVGGRANEQFF
TRBV4-2	-	-	TRBJ1-5	TGTGCCAGCAGCCAACTCCTGGGCACTAGCAATCAGCCCCAGCATTTT	CASSQLLGTSNQPQHF
TRBV20-1	many	-	TRBJ2-5	TGCAGTGCTAGCGGGGACGTCGAGACCCAGTACTTC	CSASGDVETQYF
TRBV19	-	TRBD1	TRBJ1-2	TGTGCCAGTAGCCGTGACAGGGCCCTCGGCTATGGCTACACCTTC	CASSRDRALGYGYTF
TRBV11-2	-	TRBD2	TRBJ2-3	TGTGCCAGCAGCTTGCCCTCAGGGTCTAGCGGGAGCAGGACAGATACGCAGTATTTT	CASSLPSGSSGSRTDTQYF
TRBV20-1	-	TRBD2	TRBJ2-5	TGCAGTGCTAGAGATCAGCGGGGGGAGGGCCCCCGAAAGACCCAGTACTTC	CSARDQRGEGPRKTQYF
TRBV29-1	many	-	TRBJ2-5	TGCAGCGTTGAAACGAGAACTTCTCAAGAGACCCAGTACTTC	CSVETRTSQETQYF
TRBV5-5	few	-	TRBJ2-5	TGTGCCAGCAGCTTGGGCGCGGACTGGGAGACCCAGTACTTC	CASSLGADWETQYF
TRBV15	few	-	TRBJ2-1	TGTGCCACCAGCAAAGGATTTCTCTCCTACAATGAGCAGTTCTTC	CATSKGFLSYNEQFF
TRBV20-1	-	-	TRBJ2-5	TGCAGTGCCTCCTATGGGGGAACCCAGTACTTC	CSASYGGTQYF
TRBV7-2	-	-	TRBJ2-3	TGTGCCAGCAGCTTAGTCATGAGCACAGATACGCAGTATTTT	CASSLVMSTDTQYF
TRBV9	-	-	TRBJ2-3	TGTGCCAGCAGCGTAACCCCCTCTCCCCGGGGCACAGATACGCAGTATTTT	CASSVTPSPRGTDTQYF
TRBV29-1	-	TRBD2	TRBJ2-1	TGCAGCACCAAAGCGGGACTAGCGGGAAGCAATGAGCAGTTCTTC	CSTKAGLAGSNEQFF
TRBV7-9	-	-	TRBJ2-2	TGTGCCAGCAGCGCAGGGACGAACACCGGGGAGCTGTTTTTT	CASSAGTNTGELFF
TRBV12-3/TRBV12-4	few	TRBD2	TRBJ2-2	TGTGCCAGCAGTGATTTAGCGGGAAACACCGGGGAGCTGTTTTTT	CASSDLAGNTGELFF
TRBV20-1	-	-	TRBJ2-3	TGCAGTGCTAGAGATGAGGGTATTGGCCCCCGGGCAGATACGCAGTATTTT	CSARDEGIGPRADTQYF
TRBV6-5	-	-	TRBJ1-3	TGTGCCAGCAGGAGAGAAAACACCATATATTTT	CASRRENTIYF
TRBV6-5	-	TRBD2	TRBJ2-1	TGTGCCAGCAGCTACCACTTAGCGGGGGGGCTCAATGAGCAGTTCTTC	CASSYHLAGGLNEQFF
TRBV7-2	few	TRBD2	TRBJ2-1	TGTGCCAGCAGCCGTCGGACTAGCGGGGAGTCCTACAATGAGCAGTTCTTC	CASSRRTSGESYNEQFF
TRBV27	-	TRBD1	TRBJ2-7	TGTGCCAGCAGTTTGAGTCAGGGGGCGGGTTACGAGCAGTACTTC	CASSLSQGAGYEQYF
TRBV6-1	few	TRBD2	TRBJ2-5	TGTGCCAGCAGGGAAAAAGGACTAGCGGCGGAGACCCAGTACTTC	CASREKGLAAETQYF
TRBV2	few	-	TRBJ2-7	TGTGCCAGCAGTGAGAGGCTGGGCTTCGACGAGCAGTACTTC	CASSERLGFDEQYF
TRBV4-1	few	-	TRBJ1-4	TGCGCCAGCACTACCCTTGCAACTAATGAAAAACTGTTTTTT	CASTTLATNEKLFF
TRBV20-1	few	TRBD2	TRBJ2-3	TGCAGTGCTAAACTAGCGGGTTTAGATACGCAGTATTTT	CSAKLAGLDTQYF
TRBV12-3/TRBV12-4	-	-	TRBJ2-7	TGTGCCAGCAGTTTGTGGGGGCTAGGGGACGAGCAGTACTTC	CASSLWGLGDEQYF
TRBV2	few	TRBD1	TRBJ1-4	TGTGCCAGCAGGGACAGGGTGGGGTCCGAAAAACTGTTTTTT	CASRDRVGSEKLFF
TRBV15	few	TRBD1	TRBJ2-5	TGTGCCACCAGCAGAGATAGGGGGACAGGAACGGAGACCCAGTACTTC	CATSRDRGTGTETQYF
TRBV6-1	-	-	TRBJ2-7	TGTGCCAGCAGAAACGGACAGAATTCCTACGAGCAGTACTTC	CASRNGQNSYEQYF